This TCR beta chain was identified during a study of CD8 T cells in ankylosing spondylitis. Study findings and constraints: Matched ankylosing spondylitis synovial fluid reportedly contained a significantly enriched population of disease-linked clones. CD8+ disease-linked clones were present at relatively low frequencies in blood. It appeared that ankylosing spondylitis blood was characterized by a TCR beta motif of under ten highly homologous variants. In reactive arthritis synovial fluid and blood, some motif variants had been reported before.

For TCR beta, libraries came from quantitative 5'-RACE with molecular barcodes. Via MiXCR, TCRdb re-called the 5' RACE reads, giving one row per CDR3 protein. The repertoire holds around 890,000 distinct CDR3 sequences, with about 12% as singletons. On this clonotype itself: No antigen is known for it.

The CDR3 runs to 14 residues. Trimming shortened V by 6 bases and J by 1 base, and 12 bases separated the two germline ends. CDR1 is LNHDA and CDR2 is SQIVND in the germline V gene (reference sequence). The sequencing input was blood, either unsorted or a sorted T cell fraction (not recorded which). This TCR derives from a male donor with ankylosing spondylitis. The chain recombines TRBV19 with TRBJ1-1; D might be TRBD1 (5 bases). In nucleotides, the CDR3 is TGTGCCAGTAGGGAGGGACTGCGGAACACTGAAGCTTTCTTT. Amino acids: CASREGLRNTEAFF.